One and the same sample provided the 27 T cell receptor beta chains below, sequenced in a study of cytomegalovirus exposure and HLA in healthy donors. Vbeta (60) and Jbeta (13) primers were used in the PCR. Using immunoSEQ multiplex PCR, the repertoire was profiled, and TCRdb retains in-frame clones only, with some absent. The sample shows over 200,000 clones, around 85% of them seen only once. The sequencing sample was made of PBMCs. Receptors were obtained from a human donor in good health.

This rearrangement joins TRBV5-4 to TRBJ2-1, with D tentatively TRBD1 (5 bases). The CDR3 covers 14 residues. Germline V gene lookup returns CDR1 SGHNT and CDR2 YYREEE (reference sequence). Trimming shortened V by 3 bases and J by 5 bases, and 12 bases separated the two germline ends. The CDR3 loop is CASSSAARDNEQFF. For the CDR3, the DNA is TGTGCCAGCAGCTCTGCCGCCAGGGACAATGAGCAGTTCTTC.

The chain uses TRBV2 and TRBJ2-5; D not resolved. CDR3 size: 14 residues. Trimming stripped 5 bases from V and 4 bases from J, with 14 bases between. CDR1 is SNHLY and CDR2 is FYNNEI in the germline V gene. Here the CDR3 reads CASSSWRSGETQYF. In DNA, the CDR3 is TGTGCCAGCAGTAGCTGGAGAAGTGGAGAGACCCAGTACTTC.

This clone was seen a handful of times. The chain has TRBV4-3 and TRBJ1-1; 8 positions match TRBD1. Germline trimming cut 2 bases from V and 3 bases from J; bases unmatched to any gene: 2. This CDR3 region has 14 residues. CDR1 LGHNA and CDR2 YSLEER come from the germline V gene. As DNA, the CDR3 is TGCGCCAGCAGCCAAATACAGGGGGACACTGAAGCTTTCTTT. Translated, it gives CASSQIQGDTEAFF.

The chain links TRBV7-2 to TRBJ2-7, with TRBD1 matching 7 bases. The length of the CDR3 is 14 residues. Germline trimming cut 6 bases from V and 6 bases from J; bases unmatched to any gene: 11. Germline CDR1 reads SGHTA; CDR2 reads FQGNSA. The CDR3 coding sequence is TGTGCCAGCAGTACGACAGGGCCTGGGCGCGAGCAGTACTTC. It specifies CASSTTGPGREQYF.

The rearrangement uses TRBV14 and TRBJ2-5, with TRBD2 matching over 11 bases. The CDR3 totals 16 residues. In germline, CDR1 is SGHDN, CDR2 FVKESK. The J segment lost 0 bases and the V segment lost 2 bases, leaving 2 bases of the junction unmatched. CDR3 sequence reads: CASSQRLAGNQETQYF. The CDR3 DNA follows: TGTGCCAGCAGCCAAAGACTAGCGGGGAACCAAGAGACCCAGTACTTC.

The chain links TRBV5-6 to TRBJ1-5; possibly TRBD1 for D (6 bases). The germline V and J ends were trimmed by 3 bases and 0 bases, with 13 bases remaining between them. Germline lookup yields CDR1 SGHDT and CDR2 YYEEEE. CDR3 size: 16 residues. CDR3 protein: CASSSRTEYSNQPQHF. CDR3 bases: TGTGCCAGCAGCTCACGGACAGAGTATAGCAATCAGCCCCAGCATTTT.

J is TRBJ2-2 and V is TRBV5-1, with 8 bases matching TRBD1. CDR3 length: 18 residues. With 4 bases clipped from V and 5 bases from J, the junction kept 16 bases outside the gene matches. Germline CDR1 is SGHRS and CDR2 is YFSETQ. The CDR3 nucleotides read TGCGCCAGCAGCCCCAAGACTTGGAGGGACAGGTCAACCGGGGAGCTGTTTTTT. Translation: CASSPKTWRDRSTGELFF. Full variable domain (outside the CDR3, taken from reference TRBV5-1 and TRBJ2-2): KAGVTQTPRYLIKTRGQQVTLSCSPISGHRSVSWYQQTPGQGLQFLFEYFSETQRNKGNFPGRFSGRQFSNSRSEMNVSTLELGDSALYLCASSPKTWRDRSTGELFFGEGSRLTVL.

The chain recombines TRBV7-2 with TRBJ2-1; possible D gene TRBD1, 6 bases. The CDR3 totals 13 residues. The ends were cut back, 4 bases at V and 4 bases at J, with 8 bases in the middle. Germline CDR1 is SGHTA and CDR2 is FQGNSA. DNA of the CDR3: TGTGCCAGCAGCTCGGGACATTACAATGAGCAGTTCTTC. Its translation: CASSSGHYNEQFF.

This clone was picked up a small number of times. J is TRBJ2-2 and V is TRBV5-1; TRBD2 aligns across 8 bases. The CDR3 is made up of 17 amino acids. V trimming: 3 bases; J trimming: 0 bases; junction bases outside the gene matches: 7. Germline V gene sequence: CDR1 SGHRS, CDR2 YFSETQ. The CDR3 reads CASSSAGGGANTGELFF. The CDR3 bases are TGCGCCAGCAGCTCGGCGGGGGGCGGGGCGAACACCGGGGAGCTGTTTTTT. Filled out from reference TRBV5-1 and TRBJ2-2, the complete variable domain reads KAGVTQTPRYLIKTRGQQVTLSCSPISGHRSVSWYQQTPGQGLQFLFEYFSETQRNKGNFPGRFSGRQFSNSRSEMNVSTLELGDSALYLCASSSAGGGANTGELFFGEGSRLTVL.

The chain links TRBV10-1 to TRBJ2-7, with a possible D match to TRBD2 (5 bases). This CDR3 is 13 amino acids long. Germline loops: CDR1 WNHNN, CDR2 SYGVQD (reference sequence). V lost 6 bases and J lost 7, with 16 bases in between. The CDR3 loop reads CASSRSPSGEQYF. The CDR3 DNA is TGCGCCAGCAGCCGGAGCCCATCGGGGGAGCAGTACTTC.

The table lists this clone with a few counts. In nucleotides, the CDR3 is TGTGCCAGCAGCCATGACTTAGCCCTTTTATACGAGCAGTACTTC. Amino acids: CASSHDLALLYEQYF. The chain has TRBV4-2 and TRBJ2-7, with no clear D. Trimming pared 3 bases from V and 4 bases from J, leaving 16 bases between. The CDR3 consists of 15 residues. CDR1 and CDR2 (germline): LGHNA, YNFKEQ.

Here the CDR3 reads CASSITGDTQYF. CDR3 nucleotide sequence: TGTGCCAGTAGTATTACAGGGGATACGCAGTATTTT. The chain is built from TRBV19 and TRBJ2-3; D is possibly TRBD1 (6 bases). The V and J ends lost 3 bases and 6 bases respectively, with 7 bases between them. In germline, CDR1 is LNHDA, CDR2 SQIVND (reference sequence). The CDR3 runs to 12 residues.

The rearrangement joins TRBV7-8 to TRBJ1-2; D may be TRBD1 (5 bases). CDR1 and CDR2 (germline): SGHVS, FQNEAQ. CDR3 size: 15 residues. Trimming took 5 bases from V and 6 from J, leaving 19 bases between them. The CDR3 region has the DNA TGTGCCAGCAGCCCCGATCGGGGGTATTGGGATGGCTACACCTTC. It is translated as CASSPDRGYWDGYTF.

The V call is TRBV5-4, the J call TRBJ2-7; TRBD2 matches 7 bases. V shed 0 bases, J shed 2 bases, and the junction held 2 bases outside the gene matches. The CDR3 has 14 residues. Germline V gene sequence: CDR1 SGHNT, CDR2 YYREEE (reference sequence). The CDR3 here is CASSLASGTYEQYF. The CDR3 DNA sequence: TGTGCCAGCAGCTTGGCAAGCGGGACCTACGAGCAGTACTTC.

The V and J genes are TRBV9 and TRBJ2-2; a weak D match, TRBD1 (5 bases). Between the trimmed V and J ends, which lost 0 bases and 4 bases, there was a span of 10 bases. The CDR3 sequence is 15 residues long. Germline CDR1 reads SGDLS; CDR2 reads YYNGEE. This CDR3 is CASSVAQGATGELFF. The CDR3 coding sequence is TGTGCCAGCAGCGTAGCCCAGGGCGCCACCGGGGAGCTGTTTTTT.

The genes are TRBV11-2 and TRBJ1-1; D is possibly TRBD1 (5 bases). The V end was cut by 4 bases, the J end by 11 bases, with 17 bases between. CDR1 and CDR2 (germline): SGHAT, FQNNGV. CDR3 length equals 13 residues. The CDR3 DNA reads TGTGCCAGCAGCTCACGGGGGGGTAAGGGTGCTTTCTTT. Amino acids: CASSSRGGKGAFF.

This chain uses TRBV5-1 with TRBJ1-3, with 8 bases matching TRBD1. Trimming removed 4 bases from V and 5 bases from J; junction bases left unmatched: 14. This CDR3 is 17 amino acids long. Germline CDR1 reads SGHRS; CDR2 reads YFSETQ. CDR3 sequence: CASSAGSDRVARNTIYF. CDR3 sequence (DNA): TGCGCCAGCAGCGCTGGTTCGGACAGGGTGGCAAGAAACACCATATATTTT.

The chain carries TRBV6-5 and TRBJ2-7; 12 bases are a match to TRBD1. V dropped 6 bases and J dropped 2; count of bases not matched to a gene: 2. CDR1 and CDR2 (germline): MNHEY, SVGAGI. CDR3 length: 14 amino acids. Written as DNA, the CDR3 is TGTGCCAGCAGCGGGACAGGGGGCACCTACGAGCAGTACTTC. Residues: CASSGTGGTYEQYF.

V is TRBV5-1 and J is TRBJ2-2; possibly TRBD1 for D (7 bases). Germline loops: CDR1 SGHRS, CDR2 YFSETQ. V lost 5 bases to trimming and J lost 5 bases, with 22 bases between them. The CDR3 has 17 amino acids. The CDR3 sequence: CASSQGPQGGRTGELFF. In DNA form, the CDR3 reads TGCGCCAGCAGTCAGGGGCCGCAGGGGGGACGAACCGGGGAGCTGTTTTTT.

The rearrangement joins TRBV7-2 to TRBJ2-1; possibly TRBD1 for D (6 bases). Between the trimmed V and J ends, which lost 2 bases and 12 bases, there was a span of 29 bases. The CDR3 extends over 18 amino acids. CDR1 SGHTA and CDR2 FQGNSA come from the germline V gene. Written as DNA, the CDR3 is TGTGCCAGCAGCTTAAGGGGGATAGGTGGCCAGGGGTCAGGATGGCAGTTCTTC. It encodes CASSLRGIGGQGSGWQFF.

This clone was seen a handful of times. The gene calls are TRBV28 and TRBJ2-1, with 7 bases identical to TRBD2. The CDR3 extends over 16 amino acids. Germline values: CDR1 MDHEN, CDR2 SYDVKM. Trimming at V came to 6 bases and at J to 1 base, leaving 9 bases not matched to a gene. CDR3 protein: CASSRQRDHSYNEQFF. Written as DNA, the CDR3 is TGTGCCAGCAGCCGACAGCGGGACCATTCCTACAATGAGCAGTTCTTC.

CDR3 protein: CASSFGTSGRTRSYEQYF. The DNA of the CDR3 is TGCGCCAGCAGCTTTGGGACTAGCGGGAGGACCCGCTCCTACGAGCAGTACTTC. The chain has TRBV5-1 and TRBJ2-7, with 15 nucleotides matching TRBD2. The V segment lost 2 bases and the J segment 0 bases; nucleotides outside the gene matches: 6. The CDR3 has 18 residues. Germline values: CDR1 SGHRS, CDR2 YFSETQ.

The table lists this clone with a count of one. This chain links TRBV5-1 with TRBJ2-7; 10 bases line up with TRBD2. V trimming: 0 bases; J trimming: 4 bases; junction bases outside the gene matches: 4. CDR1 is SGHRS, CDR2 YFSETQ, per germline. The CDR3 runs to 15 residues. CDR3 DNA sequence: TGCGCCAGCAGCTTGGCGTCTAGCGGGAGATACGAGCAGTACTTC. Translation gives CASSLASSGRYEQYF.

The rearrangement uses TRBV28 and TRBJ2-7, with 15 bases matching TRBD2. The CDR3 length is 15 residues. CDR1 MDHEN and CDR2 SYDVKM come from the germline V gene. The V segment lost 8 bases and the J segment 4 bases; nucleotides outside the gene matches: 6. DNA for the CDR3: TGTGCCAGCGTTACGGGACTAGCGGGAGGATACGAGCAGTACTTC. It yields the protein CASVTGLAGGYEQYF.

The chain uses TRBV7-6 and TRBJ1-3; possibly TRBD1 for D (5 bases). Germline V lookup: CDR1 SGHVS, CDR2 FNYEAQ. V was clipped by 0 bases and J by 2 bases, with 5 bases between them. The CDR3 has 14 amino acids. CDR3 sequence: CASSLATAGNTIYF. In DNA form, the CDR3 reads TGTGCCAGCAGCTTAGCGACAGCTGGAAACACCATATATTTT.

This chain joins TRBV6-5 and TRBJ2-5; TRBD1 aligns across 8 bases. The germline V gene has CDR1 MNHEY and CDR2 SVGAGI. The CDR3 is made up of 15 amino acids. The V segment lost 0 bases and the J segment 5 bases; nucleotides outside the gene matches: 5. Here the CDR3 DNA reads TGTGCCAGCAGTTACTCAGCAGGGGGCCGGGAGACCCAGTACTTC. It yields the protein CASSYSAGGRETQYF.

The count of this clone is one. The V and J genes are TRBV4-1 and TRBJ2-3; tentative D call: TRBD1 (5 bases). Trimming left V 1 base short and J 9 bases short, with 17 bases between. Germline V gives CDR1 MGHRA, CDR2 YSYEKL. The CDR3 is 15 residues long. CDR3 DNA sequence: TGCGCCAGCAGCCAAGTGGGTACAGGTTCACGAACGCAGTATTTT. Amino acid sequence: CASSQVGTGSRTQYF.